These 24 T cell receptor beta chains were sequenced from one sample in a study of blood T cell repertoires in COVID-19. The table came from immunoSEQ multiplex PCR; TCRdb's copy has only in-frame clones and leaves some out. The table shows 450,000 or so clones, with nearly 90% occurring only once. The sample comprised peripheral blood. The receptors stem from a man between 18 and 35 years old with COVID-19, enrolled during active disease.

The V and J genes are TRBV19 and TRBJ2-3; 10 bases map to TRBD1. This CDR3 is built from 14 residues. CDR1 LNHDA and CDR2 SQIVND come from the germline V gene (reference sequence). After removal of 7 bases from V and 5 bases from J, the junction contained 6 bases not matched to a gene. Here the CDR3 reads CASTQDRGIDTQYF. DNA of the CDR3: TGTGCCAGTACCCAGGACAGGGGGATAGATACGCAGTATTTT.

CDR3 nucleotides: TGTGCCAGCAGCCCCACGGGGGTCTCCTACGAGCAGTACTTC. The encoded protein is CASSPTGVSYEQYF. V usage is TRBV7-8 and J usage is TRBJ2-7; D is perhaps TRBD2 (6 bases). CDR3 length: 14 residues. V was pared by 5 bases and J by 0 bases, with 11 bases between. Germline CDR1 reads SGHVS; CDR2 reads FQNEAQ.

The chain joins TRBV12-5 to TRBJ2-7; 12 bases agree with TRBD2. The CDR3 loop spans 14 amino acids. Per germline, CDR1 LGHNT and CDR2 FRNRAP. With 5 bases clipped from V and 8 bases from J, the junction kept 7 bases outside the gene matches. Here the CDR3 DNA reads TGTGCTAGTGGTACCCGGACTAGCGGGACGAAGCAGTACTTC. Amino acid sequence: CASGTRTSGTKQYF. The variable domain in full, completed from reference TRBV12-5 and TRBJ2-7, reads DARVTQTPRHKVTEMGQEVTMRCQPILGHNTVFWYRQTMMQGLELLAYFRNRAPLDDSGMPKDRFSAEMPDATLATLKIQPSEPRDSAVYFCASGTRTSGTKQYFGPGTRLTVT.

The rearrangement uses TRBV2 and TRBJ2-2; 7 bases align to TRBD1. V was clipped by 1 base and J by 6 bases; unmatched bases: 11. Germline V gene lookup returns CDR1 SNHLY and CDR2 FYNNEI. There are 17 residues in the CDR3. This CDR3 reads CASSEENLGGGSGELFF. Written as DNA, the CDR3 is TGTGCCAGCAGTGAAGAGAACCTAGGGGGCGGATCCGGGGAGCTGTTTTTT.

This chain uses TRBV11-2 with TRBJ2-2; 10 bases match TRBD2. This CDR3 region has 16 residues. Trimming at V came to 1 base and at J to 1 base, leaving 0 bases not matched to a gene. Germline CDR1 is SGHAT and CDR2 is FQNNGV. The CDR3 coding sequence is TGTGCCAGCAGCTTAGGGACTAGCGGGAACACCGGGGAGCTGTTTTTT. Protein sequence: CASSLGTSGNTGELFF.

This chain links TRBV5-6 with TRBJ2-2; TRBD2 aligns across 7 bases. The germline CDR1 and CDR2 sequences are SGHDT and YYEEEE. With 2 bases clipped from V and 7 bases from J, the junction kept 8 bases outside the gene matches. CDR3 length: 15 amino acids. CDR3 DNA sequence: TGTGCCAGCAGCTTTTATTCCGGGAGGAGCGGGGAGCTGTTTTTT. It translates to CASSFYSGRSGELFF. Using reference TRBV5-6 and TRBJ2-2 for the parts outside the CDR3, the full variable domain is DAGVTQSPTHLIKTRGQQVTLRCSPKSGHDTVSWYQQALGQGPQFIFQYYEEEERQRGNFPDRFSGHQFPNYSSELNVNALLLGDSALYLCASSFYSGRSGELFFGEGSRLTVL.

For the CDR3, the DNA is TGCGCCAGCAGCTTGGGCAGGGGGCTTAATTCACCCCTCCACTTT. As protein: CASSLGRGLNSPLHF. This sequence joins TRBV5-1 and TRBJ1-6, with TRBD1 matching over 8 bases. Germline V gives CDR1 SGHRS, CDR2 YFSETQ. The CDR3 extends over 15 amino acids. Trimming at V came to 0 bases and at J to 6 bases, leaving 2 bases not matched to a gene.

V gene TRBV9 combines with J gene TRBJ2-5, with 9 bases fitting TRBD2. Germline V gene lookup returns CDR1 SGDLS and CDR2 YYNGEE. V lost 3 bases and J lost 4; bases outside the gene matches: 7. This CDR3 comprises 15 residues. DNA of the CDR3: TGTGCCAGCAGCGATGGCGGGGGGGCTAGAGAGACCCAGTACTTC. As protein: CASSDGGGARETQYF. The full variable domain, in which reference TRBV9 and TRBJ2-5 provide the parts outside the CDR3, is DSGVTQTPKHLITATGQRVTLRCSPRSGDLSVYWYQQSLDQGLQFLIQYYNGEERAKGNILERFSAQQFPDLHSELNLSSLELGDSALYFCASSDGGGARETQYFGPGTRLLVL.

As for this clone: The same CDR3 arises from other DNA sequences in this sample as well. The rearrangement uses TRBV20-1 and TRBJ1-1; no clear D gene. Per the germline V gene, CDR1 is DFQATT and CDR2 is SNEGSKA (reference sequence). V lost 6 bases, J lost 1 base, and 6 bases lay in between. The CDR3 runs 11 residues. In DNA, the CDR3 is TGCAGTGCCTCCTCGAACACTGAAGCTTTCTTT. Its translation is CSASSNTEAFF.

The chain has TRBV29-1 and TRBJ2-1; 8 nucleotides align to TRBD1. The J segment lost 7 bases and the V segment lost 6 bases, leaving 5 bases of the junction unmatched. Germline CDR1 and CDR2: SQVTM and ANQGSEA. The CDR3 is 12 residues long. The CDR3 DNA is TGCAGCGTCGCGACAGGGGCTAATGAGCAGTTCTTC. This translates into CSVATGANEQFF.

This chain connects TRBV30 to TRBJ1-5, with D perhaps matching TRBD1 (6 bases). CDR3 length equals 18 residues. CDR1 and CDR2 from the germline V gene are GTSNPN and SVGIG (reference sequence). The V and J ends lost 1 base and 2 bases respectively, with 21 bases between them. CDR3 coding DNA: TGTGCCTGGAGTGGGGGACACGGGTCTTTGTCTGGCAATCAGCCCCAGCATTTT. This sequence encodes CAWSGGHGSLSGNQPQHF. Variable domain in full (rest from reference TRBV30 and TRBJ1-5): SQTIHQWPATLVQPVGSPLSLECTVEGTSNPNLYWYRQAAGRGLQLLFYSVGIGQISSEVPQNLSASRPQDRQFILSSKKLLLSDSGFYLCAWSGGHGSLSGNQPQHFGDGTRLSIL.

V gene TRBV11-3 combines with J gene TRBJ1-1, with D maybe TRBD1 (5 bases). Between the trimmed V and J ends, which lost 3 bases and 4 bases, there was a span of 12 bases. Germline CDR1 reads SGHNT; CDR2 reads YENEEA. This CDR3 has 14 residues. CDR3 DNA sequence: TGTGCCAGCAGCTTTATAAGGGGTGTCACTGAAGCTTTCTTT. Encoded protein: CASSFIRGVTEAFF.

The genes are TRBV27 and TRBJ2-7; 8 bases map to TRBD2. There are 19 residues in the CDR3. Germline lookup yields CDR1 MNHEY and CDR2 SMNVEV (reference sequence). V dropped 6 bases and J dropped 0; count of bases not matched to a gene: 19. The CDR3 DNA sequence: TGTGCCAGCAGACAAATTGGTGGGCTAGCGGGTGAGAGCTCCTACGAGCAGTACTTC. It encodes CASRQIGGLAGESSYEQYF.

This chain links TRBV4-1 with TRBJ2-5, with TRBD2 matching 9 bases. Trimming cost V 2 bases and J 2 bases; bases outside gene matches: 6. The germline gives CDR1 MGHRA, CDR2 YSYEKL. The CDR3 totals 16 residues. This CDR3 is CASSQIQREEQETQYF. The DNA of the CDR3 is TGCGCCAGCAGCCAAATTCAGCGGGAGGAGCAAGAGACCCAGTACTTC.

The chain uses TRBV5-1 and TRBJ2-5, with TRBD2 identical over 8 bases. Germline V gene data show CDR1 as SGHRS and CDR2 as YFSETQ. The length of the CDR3 is 15 residues. The V and J ends lost 4 bases and 3 bases, in that order; junction bases with no gene match: 8. This chain's CDR3 is CASSRSGTSEETQYF. Here the CDR3 DNA reads TGCGCCAGCAGCAGATCCGGGACTAGTGAAGAGACCCAGTACTTC.

CDR3: CASIMPGGNIQYF. DNA of the CDR3: TGTGCCAGTATCATGCCGGGGGGAAACATTCAGTACTTC. The gene calls are TRBV19 and TRBJ2-4; 7 positions agree with TRBD2. Germline V CDR1 and CDR2: LNHDA, SQIVND (reference sequence). Germline trimming cut 7 bases from V and 6 bases from J; bases unmatched to any gene: 6. CDR3 length: 13 residues.

Concerning this clone: Possible read error: a much larger clone is one base away. The sample holds other DNA sequences that translate to the same CDR3. The V and J genes are TRBV6-1 and TRBJ2-5, with 11 bases that match TRBD2. The CDR3 extends over 15 amino acids. The ends lost 2 bases at V and 2 bases at J; junction bases unmatched: 1. Germline lookup yields CDR1 MNHNS and CDR2 SASEGT. The CDR3 sequence is CASSELAGGQETQYF. The CDR3 DNA sequence: TGTGCCAGCAGTGAATTAGCGGGGGGGCAAGAGACCCAGTACTTC.

The genes are TRBV11-3 and TRBJ2-4, with D tentatively TRBD2 (5 bases). CDR3 length: 13 amino acids. V lost 6 bases to trimming and J lost 5 bases, with 11 bases between them. CDR1 SGHNT and CDR2 YENEEA come from the germline V gene. The CDR3 protein is CASRSAGQNIQYF. DNA of the CDR3: TGTGCCAGCAGGTCCGCGGGCCAAAACATTCAGTACTTC.

This clone has only a few counts. The chain is built from TRBV19 and TRBJ2-7; 8 positions agree with TRBD2. CDR3 length equals 17 residues. Trimming at V came to 3 bases and at J to 5 bases, leaving 15 bases not matched to a gene. CDR1 is LNHDA, CDR2 SQIVND, per germline (reference sequence). The CDR3 nucleotides are TGTGCCAGTAGTATCCAACCGGGCAGCGGGAGAACCCACGAGCAGTACTTC. Its protein product is CASSIQPGSGRTHEQYF.

This clone was counted a single time. The chain joins TRBV7-2 to TRBJ2-7; the match to TRBD2 covers 12 bases. Trimming cost V 2 bases and J 3 bases; bases outside gene matches: 11. The CDR3 totals 18 residues. Germline CDR1 and CDR2: SGHTA and FQGNSA. This CDR3 reads CASSLRLAGGPRVYEQYF. CDR3 DNA sequence: TGTGCCAGCAGCTTACGTCTAGCGGGAGGGCCGAGAGTCTACGAGCAGTACTTC.

This clone was counted between two and nine times. The chain carries TRBV5-1 and TRBJ1-4; 7 nucleotides match TRBD1. The V gene's germline CDR1 is SGHRS and CDR2 YFSETQ. The CDR3 covers 14 residues. Germline trimming cut 5 bases from V and 7 bases from J; bases unmatched to any gene: 8. CDR3 coding DNA: TGCGCCAGCAGTCTACAGGGGTTCGGTGAAAAACTGTTTTTT. It encodes CASSLQGFGEKLFF. The full variable domain, with the rest looked up from reference TRBV5-1 and TRBJ1-4, is KAGVTQTPRYLIKTRGQQVTLSCSPISGHRSVSWYQQTPGQGLQFLFEYFSETQRNKGNFPGRFSGRQFSNSRSEMNVSTLELGDSALYLCASSLQGFGEKLFFGSGTQLSVL.

The V and J genes are TRBV14 and TRBJ2-1; 10 bases agree with TRBD2. This CDR3 comprises 20 residues. The junction had 11 bases not matched to a gene; V was cut back by 0 bases and J by 0 bases. Germline assignment: CDR1 SGHDN and CDR2 FVKESK. Written as DNA, the CDR3 is TGTGCCAGCAGCCAAGAGTGGCTAGCGGGAGCCCTGAGCTCCTACAATGAGCAGTTCTTC. Translated, it gives CASSQEWLAGALSSYNEQFF.

The chain combines TRBV3-1 (or the pseudogene TRBV3-2) with TRBJ1-5; 9 bases agree with TRBD1. Germline V gene data show CDR1 as LGHDT and CDR2 as YNNKEL (reference sequence). The CDR3 extends over 17 amino acids. Germline trimming cut 2 bases from V and 0 bases from J; bases unmatched to any gene: 5. Written as DNA, the CDR3 is TGTGCCAGCAGCCAATCGGACAGGGGTTATAGCAATCAGCCCCAGCATTTT. Its translation: CASSQSDRGYSNQPQHF.

This sequence joins TRBV6-5 and TRBJ2-5; 13 positions match TRBD2. The CDR3 has 14 amino acids. Germline V gene sequence: CDR1 MNHEY, CDR2 SVGAGI. V shed 10 bases and J 4 bases; nucleotides not matched to a gene: 6. The CDR3 sequence is CATRTSGGRETQYF. The CDR3, as DNA: TGTGCCACCAGGACTAGCGGGGGTAGAGAGACCCAGTACTTC.